The clone carrying this TCR beta chain appeared a single time. Its specificity is not known. Assay used: immunoSEQ multiplex PCR; TCRdb lists only in-frame clones, some missing. Among 130,000 to 150,000 clones listed, around 90% were seen once. Whether given at about 4 or about 12 weeks, second doses were pooled. The data derive from a study of T cell responses to AZD1222 COVID-19 vaccine. Findings and caveats of the study: Seropositive at baseline were only six or seven AZD1222 recipients. Among the donors, most were white British and more were female, and clonal diversity was possibly underestimated. Distributed over spike, vaccine-associated CD4 TCRs predominated at 160-218 and 743-854.

V shed 1 base and J shed 6 bases, with 21 bases lying between them. Germline CDR1 MDHEN, CDR2 SYDVKM. The CDR3 is 17 residues long. The chain couples TRBV28 to TRBJ1-2; D might be TRBD1 (5 bases). This TCR derives from an adult who received the AZD1222 COVID-19 vaccine. The material sequenced was peripheral blood, taken 28 days after the second AZD1222 dose. CDR3 region: CASSLFAGSEASDGYTF. CDR3 bases: TGTGCCAGCAGTTTATTTGCAGGGTCAGAGGCCTCAGATGGCTACACCTTC.